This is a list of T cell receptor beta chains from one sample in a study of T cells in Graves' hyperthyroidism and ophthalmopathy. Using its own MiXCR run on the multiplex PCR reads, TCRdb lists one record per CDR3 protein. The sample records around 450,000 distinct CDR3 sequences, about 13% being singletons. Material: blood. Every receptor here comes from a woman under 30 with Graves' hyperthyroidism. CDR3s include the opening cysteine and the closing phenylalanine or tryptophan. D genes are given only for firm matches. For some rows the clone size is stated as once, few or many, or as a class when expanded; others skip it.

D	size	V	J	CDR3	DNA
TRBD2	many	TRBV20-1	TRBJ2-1	CSASLGRASNEQFF	TGCAGTGCTAGCCTCGGGAGGGCCTCCAATGAGCAGTTCTTC
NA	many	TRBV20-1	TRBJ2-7	CSADREGSYEQYF	TGCAGTGCTGACAGGGAGGGCTCCTACGAGCAGTACTTC
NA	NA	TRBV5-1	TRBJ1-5	CTSSLVGVSNQPQHF	TGCACCAGCAGCTTGGTTGGGGTTAGCAATCAGCCCCAGCATTTT
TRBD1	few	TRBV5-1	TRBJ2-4	CASSSGQVDIQYF	TGCGCCAGCAGCTCCGGACAGGTTGACATTCAGTACTTC
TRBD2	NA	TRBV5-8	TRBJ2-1	CASSRGTSGSNYNEQFF	TGTGCCAGCAGCAGGGGGACTAGCGGGAGCAACTACAATGAGCAGTTCTTC
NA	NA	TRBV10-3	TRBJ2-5	CAISAWRQETQYF	TGTGCCATCAGTGCTTGGCGGCAAGAGACCCAGTACTTC
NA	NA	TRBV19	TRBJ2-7	CASSLTPTEQYF	TGTGCCAGTAGTCTGACTCCTACCGAGCAGTACTTC
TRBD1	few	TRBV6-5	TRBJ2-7	CASSYSIRGQYEQYF	TGTGCCAGCAGTTACTCGATTAGGGGGCAATACGAGCAGTACTTC
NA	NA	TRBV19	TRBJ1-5	CASSFTTVGGYQPQHF	TGTGCCAGTAGTTTCACGACGGTGGGAGGATACCAGCCCCAGCATTTT
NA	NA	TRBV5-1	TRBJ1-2	CASSWQGLDGYTF	TGCGCCAGCTCCTGGCAGGGGTTGGATGGCTACACCTTC
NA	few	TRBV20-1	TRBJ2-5	CSARVVPQQETQYF	TGCAGTGCTAGAGTGGTGCCCCAGCAAGAGACCCAGTACTTC
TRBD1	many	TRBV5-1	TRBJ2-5	CASSLGTVQETQYF	TGTGCCAGCAGTCTCGGGACAGTCCAAGAGACCCAGTACTTC
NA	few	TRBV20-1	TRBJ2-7	CSVKGVSEMEQYF	TGCAGTGTAAAGGGGGTGAGCGAAATGGAGCAGTACTTC
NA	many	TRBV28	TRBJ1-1	CASKAPSNTEAFF	TGTGCCAGCAAGGCGCCTTCTAACACTGAAGCTTTCTTT
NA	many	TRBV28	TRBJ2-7	CASSSPPGRSSYEQYF	TGTGCCAGCAGTTCTCCACCGGGACGTTCTTCCTACGAGCAGTACTTC
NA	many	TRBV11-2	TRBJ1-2	CASSEGGYYGYTF	TGTGCCAGCAGCGAGGGGGGGTACTATGGCTACACCTTC
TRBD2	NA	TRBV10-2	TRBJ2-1	CASKGLAVDEQFF	TGCGCCAGCAAGGGACTAGCGGTAGATGAGCAGTTCTTC
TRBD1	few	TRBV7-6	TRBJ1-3	CASSLGQGASTIYF	TGTGCCAGCAGCTTGGGACAGGGAGCGTCCACCATATATTTT
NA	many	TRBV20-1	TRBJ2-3	CSARGPRTGASTDTQYF	TGCAGTGCTAGGGGCCCACGGACGGGAGCTAGCACAGATACGCAGTATTTT
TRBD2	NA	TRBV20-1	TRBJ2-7	CSARDQASGGYEQYF	TGCAGTGCTAGAGATCAGGCTAGCGGGGGCTACGAGCAGTACTTC
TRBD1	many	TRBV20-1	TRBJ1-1	CSARAGTAKVFSSTEAFF	TGCAGTGCTAGAGCCGGGACAGCAAAAGTGTTTAGTTCCACTGAAGCTTTCTTT
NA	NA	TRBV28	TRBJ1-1	CASSPLLGGSMNTEAFF	TGTGCCAGCAGTCCATTACTAGGAGGAAGTATGAACACTGAAGCTTTCTTT
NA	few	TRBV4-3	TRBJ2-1	CASSQDFSGLSYNEQFF	TGCGCCAGCAGCCAAGACTTTTCAGGGTTGTCCTACAATGAGCAGTTCTTC
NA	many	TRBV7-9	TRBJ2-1	CASSFDGSAYNEQFF	TGTGCCAGCAGCTTCGACGGGAGCGCCTACAATGAGCAGTTCTTC
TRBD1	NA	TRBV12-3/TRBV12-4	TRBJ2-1	CAIQGTGINNEQFF	TGTGCCATCCAAGGGACAGGAATAAACAATGAGCAGTTCTTC
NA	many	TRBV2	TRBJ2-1	CASRPSANNEQFF	TGTGCCAGCCGCCCCTCGGCAAACAATGAGCAGTTCTTC
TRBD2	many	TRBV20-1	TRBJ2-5	CSANPGLAESRTQYF	TGCAGTGCTAACCCCGGACTAGCGGAGTCGAGGACCCAGTACTTC
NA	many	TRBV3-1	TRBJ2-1	CASSQGLGQINNEQFF	TGTGCCAGCAGCCAAGGTTTAGGACAGATCAACAATGAGCAGTTCTTC
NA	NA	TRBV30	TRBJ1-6	CAWSVFFRDYDSPLHF	TGTGCCTGGAGTGTATTCTTCAGGGACTATGATTCACCCCTCCACTTT
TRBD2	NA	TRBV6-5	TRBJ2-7	CASSYTSGKSYEQYF	TGTGCCAGCAGTTACACTAGCGGCAAATCCTACGAGCAGTACTTC
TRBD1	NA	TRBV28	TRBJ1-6	CASSFPDRGSATPLHF	TGTGCCAGCAGTTTCCCCGACAGGGGAAGTGCTACACCCCTCCACTTT
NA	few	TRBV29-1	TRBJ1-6	CSVGVGGYNSPLHF	TGCAGCGTGGGGGTGGGGGGTTATAATTCACCCCTCCACTTT
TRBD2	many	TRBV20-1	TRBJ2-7	CSARGGGAHEQYF	TGCAGTGCTAGGGGGGGAGGGGCGCACGAGCAGTACTTC
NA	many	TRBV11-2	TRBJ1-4	CASSPGWGEKLFF	TGTGCCAGCAGCCCCGGTTGGGGTGAAAAACTGTTTTTT
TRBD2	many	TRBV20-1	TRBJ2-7	CSASGLAEAYEQYF	TGCAGTGCTAGTGGTCTAGCGGAGGCCTACGAGCAGTACTTC
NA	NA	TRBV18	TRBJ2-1	CASSPPKSPRATISYNEQFF	TGTGCCAGCTCACCACCTAAGTCTCCGCGGGCGACGATCTCCTACAATGAGCAGTTCTTC
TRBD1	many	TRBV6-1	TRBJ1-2	CASDRDRNYGYTF	TGTGCCAGCGATCGGGACAGAAACTATGGCTACACCTTC
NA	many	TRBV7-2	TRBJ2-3	CASSLSDTQYF	TGTGCCAGCAGCTTATCAGATACGCAGTATTTT
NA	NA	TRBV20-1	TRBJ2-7	CSAREGSGSYYEQYF	TGCAGTGCTAGAGAGGGGTCAGGGAGTTACTACGAGCAGTACTTC
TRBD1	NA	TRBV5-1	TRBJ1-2	CASSTGTGPNGYTF	TGCGCCAGCAGCACCGGGACAGGCCCCAATGGCTACACCTTC
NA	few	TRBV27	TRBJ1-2	CASSLTRDYGYTF	TGTGCCAGCAGTTTGACCAGGGATTATGGCTACACCTTC
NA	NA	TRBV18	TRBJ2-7	CASSPRANSYEQYF	TGTGCCAGCTCACCCCGGGCCAACTCCTACGAGCAGTACTTC
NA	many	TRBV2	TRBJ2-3	CASSDARRGGDTQYF	TGTGCCAGCAGTGATGCCCGCCGCGGAGGGGATACGCAGTATTTT
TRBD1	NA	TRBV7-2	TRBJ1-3	CASRRAGGSGNTIYF	TGTGCCAGCAGACGGGCAGGGGGCTCTGGAAACACCATATATTTT
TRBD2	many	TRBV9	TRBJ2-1	CASSVLAVRYNEQFF	TGTGCCAGCAGCGTGCTAGCGGTTCGCTACAATGAGCAGTTCTTC
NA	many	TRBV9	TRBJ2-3	CASSVAAADTQYF	TGTGCCAGCAGCGTAGCGGCCGCGGATACGCAGTATTTT
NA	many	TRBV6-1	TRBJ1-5	CASSPSGVVNQPQHF	TGTGCCAGCAGCCCAAGCGGGGTCGTCAATCAGCCCCAGCATTTT
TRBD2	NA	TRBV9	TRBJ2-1	CASSEGTSGSRGNEQFF	TGTGCCAGCAGCGAAGGGACTAGCGGGAGCCGGGGTAATGAGCAGTTCTTC
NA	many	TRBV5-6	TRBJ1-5	CASSAGTPDQPQHF	TGTGCCAGCAGCGCAGGGACACCTGATCAGCCCCAGCATTTT
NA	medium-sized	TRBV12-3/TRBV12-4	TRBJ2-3	CASSFGGDTQYF	TGTGCCAGCAGTTTCGGTGGAGATACGCAGTATTTT
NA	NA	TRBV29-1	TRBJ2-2	CSVQWTGRGFSAGELFF	TGCAGCGTCCAATGGACAGGGAGGGGATTTTCAGCCGGGGAGCTGTTTTTT
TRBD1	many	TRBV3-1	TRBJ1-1	CASSYLRGGGEAFF	TGTGCCAGCAGCTACCTCAGGGGGGGGGGTGAAGCTTTCTTT